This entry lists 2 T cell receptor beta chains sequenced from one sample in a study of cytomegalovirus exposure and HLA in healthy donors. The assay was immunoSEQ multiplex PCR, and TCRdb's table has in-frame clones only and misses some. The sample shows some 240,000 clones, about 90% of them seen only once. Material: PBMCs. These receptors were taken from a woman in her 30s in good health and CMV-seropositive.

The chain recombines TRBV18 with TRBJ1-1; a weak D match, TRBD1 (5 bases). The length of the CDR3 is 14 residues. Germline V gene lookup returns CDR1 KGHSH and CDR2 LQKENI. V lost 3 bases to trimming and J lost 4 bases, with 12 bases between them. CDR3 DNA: TGTGCCAGCTCACCCCCCGGACAATTCACTGAAGCTTTCTTT. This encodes CASSPPGQFTEAFF. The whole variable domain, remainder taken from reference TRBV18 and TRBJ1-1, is NAGVMQNPRHLVRRRGQEARLRCSPMKGHSHVYWYRQLPEEGLKFMVYLQKENIIDESGMPKERFSAEFPKEGPSILRIQQVVRGDSAAYFCASSPPGQFTEAFFGQGTRLTVV.

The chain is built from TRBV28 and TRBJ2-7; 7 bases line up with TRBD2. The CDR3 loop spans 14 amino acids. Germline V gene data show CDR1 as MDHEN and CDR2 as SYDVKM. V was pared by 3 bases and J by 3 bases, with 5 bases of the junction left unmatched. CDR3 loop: CASSFMERDYEQYF. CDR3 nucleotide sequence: TGTGCCAGCAGTTTTATGGAGCGGGACTACGAGCAGTACTTC.